The entry below describes one T cell receptor (beta chain). The antigen is undetermined. Germline-derived CDR1 and CDR2 are SGHDT and YYEEEE. Trimming cost V 0 bases and J 2 bases, with 8 bases left between them. The CDR3 is 14 amino acids. This record belongs to a study of cytomegalovirus exposure and HLA in healthy donors. Study-level results: A few V segments could not be told apart, such as TRBV6-2 and TRBV6-3, and were left out. Sequencing depth roughly uniform across donors was assumed in presence/absence analyses. The classifier, whose performance was assessed in both the original and validation cohorts, reportedly diagnosed cytomegalovirus status with high specificity and sensitivity.

Primers for the PCR totalled 60 Vbeta and 13 Jbeta. The data were produced by immunoSEQ multiplex PCR, yet TCRdb's version contains in-frame clones alone and is incomplete. The sample holds over 120,000 clones, over 70% seen once. The TCR comes from a man between 25 and 39 years old in good health and CMV-seronegative. The sample was PBMCs. The genes are TRBV5-6 and TRBJ1-1; D is ambiguous. DNA of the CDR3: TGTGCCAGCAGCTTGGGTGTGGGCAACACTGAAGCTTTCTTT. Amino acids: CASSLGVGNTEAFF.